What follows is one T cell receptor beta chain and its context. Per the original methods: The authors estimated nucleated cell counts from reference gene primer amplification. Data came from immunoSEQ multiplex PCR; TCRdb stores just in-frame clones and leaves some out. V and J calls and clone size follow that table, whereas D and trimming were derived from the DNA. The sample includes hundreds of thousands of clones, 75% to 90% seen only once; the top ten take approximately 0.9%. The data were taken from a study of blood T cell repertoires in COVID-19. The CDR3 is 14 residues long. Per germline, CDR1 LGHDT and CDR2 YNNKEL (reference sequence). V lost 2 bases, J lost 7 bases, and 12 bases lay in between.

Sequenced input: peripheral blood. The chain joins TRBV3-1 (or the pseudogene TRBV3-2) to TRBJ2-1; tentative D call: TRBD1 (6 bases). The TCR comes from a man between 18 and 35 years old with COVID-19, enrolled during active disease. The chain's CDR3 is CASSQRTRGNEQFF. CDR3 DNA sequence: TGTGCCAGCAGCCAAAGGACCAGGGGTAATGAGCAGTTCTTC.